This T cell receptor beta chain comes out of a study of shared clonotypes between healthy human individuals. TCRdb keeps only in-frame clones here, not all; method: immunoSEQ multiplex PCR. Here the sample spans 2.3 million or so clones, 93% being singletons. Healthy HIV-negative adults without recent acute infections or vaccinations served as donors. All the donors were Caucasian adults who lived in Nashville, Tennessee. The table lists this clone with a few counts. What it binds is unknown. General study results and limits: The naive CD4 repertoires of several donors were compared, and about 5% of clonotypes were shared. Since donors were few, the genetic and exposure-history diversity represented was limited.

The sequence was collected from a man aged 18 to 35 in good health. Some clones in this sample may be carry-over from other donors' samples. The sequenced sample was naive CD4+ T cells from PBMCs. Indicated subset: CD45RA+ positively selected.

The CDR3 bases are TGTGCCAGCAGTCCCCAAGGGGGCAATCAGCCCCAGCATTTT. This translates into CASSPQGGNQPQHF. V is TRBV28 and J is TRBJ1-5; TRBD1 is a possible D gene (5 bases). The V gene lost 5 bases and the J gene lost 2 bases, with 10 bases spanning the gap. Germline CDR1 is MDHEN and CDR2 is SYDVKM. This CDR3 comprises 14 residues.